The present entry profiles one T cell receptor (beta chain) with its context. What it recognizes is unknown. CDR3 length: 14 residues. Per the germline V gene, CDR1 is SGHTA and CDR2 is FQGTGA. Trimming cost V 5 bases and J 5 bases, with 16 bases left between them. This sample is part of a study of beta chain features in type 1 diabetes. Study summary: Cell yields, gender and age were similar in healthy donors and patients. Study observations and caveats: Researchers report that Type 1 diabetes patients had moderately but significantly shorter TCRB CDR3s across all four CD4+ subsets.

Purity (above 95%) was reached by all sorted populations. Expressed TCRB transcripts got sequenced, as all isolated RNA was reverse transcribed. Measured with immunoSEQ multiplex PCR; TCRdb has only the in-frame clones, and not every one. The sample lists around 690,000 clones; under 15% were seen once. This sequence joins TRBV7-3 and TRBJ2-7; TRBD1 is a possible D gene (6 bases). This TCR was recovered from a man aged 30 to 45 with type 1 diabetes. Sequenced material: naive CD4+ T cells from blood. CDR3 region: CASSTGQPGNEQYF. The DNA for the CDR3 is TGTGCCAGCAGCACCGGACAGCCCGGTAACGAGCAGTACTTC.